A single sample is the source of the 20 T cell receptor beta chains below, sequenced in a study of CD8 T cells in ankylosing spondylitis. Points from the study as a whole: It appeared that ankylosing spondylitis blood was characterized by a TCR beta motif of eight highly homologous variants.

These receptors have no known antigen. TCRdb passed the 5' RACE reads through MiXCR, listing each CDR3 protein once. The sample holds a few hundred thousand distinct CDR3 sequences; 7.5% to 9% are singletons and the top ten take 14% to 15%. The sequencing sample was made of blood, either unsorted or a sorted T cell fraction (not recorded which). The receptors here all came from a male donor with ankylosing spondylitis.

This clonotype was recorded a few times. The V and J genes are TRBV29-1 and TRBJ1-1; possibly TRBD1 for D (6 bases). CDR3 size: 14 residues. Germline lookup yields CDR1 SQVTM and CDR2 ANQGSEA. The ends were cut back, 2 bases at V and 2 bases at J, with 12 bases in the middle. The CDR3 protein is CSVELQTGNTEAFF. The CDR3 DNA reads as TGCAGCGTTGAACTCCAGACAGGAAACACTGAAGCTTTCTTT.

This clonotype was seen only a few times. DNA for the CDR3: TGTGCCAGCAGCCGTGATGGGATTAGTAAGGATGAGCAGTTCTTC. Amino acids: CASSRDGISKDEQFF. The rearrangement joins TRBV7-3 to TRBJ2-1; D not certain. Germline assignment: CDR1 SGHTA and CDR2 FQGTGA. The ends were cut back, 5 bases at V and 8 bases at J, with 19 bases in the middle. The CDR3 length is 15 residues.

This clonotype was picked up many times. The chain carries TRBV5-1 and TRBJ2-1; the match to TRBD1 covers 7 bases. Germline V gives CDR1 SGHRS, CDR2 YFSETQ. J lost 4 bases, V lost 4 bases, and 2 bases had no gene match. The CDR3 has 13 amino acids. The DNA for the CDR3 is TGCGCCAGCAGCCCGGGACAGTACAATGAGCAGTTCTTC. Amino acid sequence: CASSPGQYNEQFF.

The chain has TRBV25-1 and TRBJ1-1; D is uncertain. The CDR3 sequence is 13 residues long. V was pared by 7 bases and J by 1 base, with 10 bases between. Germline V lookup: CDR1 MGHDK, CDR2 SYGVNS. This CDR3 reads CASTEWGNTEAFF. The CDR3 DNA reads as TGTGCCAGCACGGAGTGGGGGAACACTGAAGCTTTCTTT.

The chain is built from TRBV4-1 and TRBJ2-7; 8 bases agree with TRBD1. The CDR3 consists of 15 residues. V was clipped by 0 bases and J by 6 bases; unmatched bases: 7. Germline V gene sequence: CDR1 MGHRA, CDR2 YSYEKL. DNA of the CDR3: TGCGCCAGCAGCCAAGATCAGGGGGCGACCCTCGAGCAGTACTTC. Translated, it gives CASSQDQGATLEQYF.

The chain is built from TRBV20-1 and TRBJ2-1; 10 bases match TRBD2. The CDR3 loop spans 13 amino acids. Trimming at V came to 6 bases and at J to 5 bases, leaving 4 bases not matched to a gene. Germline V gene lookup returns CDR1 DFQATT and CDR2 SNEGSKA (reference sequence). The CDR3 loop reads CSAPAGGHNEQFF. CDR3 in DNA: TGCAGTGCCCCAGCGGGAGGGCACAATGAGCAGTTCTTC.

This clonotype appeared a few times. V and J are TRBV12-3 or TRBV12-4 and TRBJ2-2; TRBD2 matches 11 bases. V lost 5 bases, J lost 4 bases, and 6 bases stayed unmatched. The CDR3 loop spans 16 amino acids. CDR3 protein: CASSHVAGGFTGELFF. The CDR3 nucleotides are TGTGCCAGCAGTCATGTAGCGGGAGGGTTCACCGGGGAGCTGTTTTTT.

This CDR3 is CASSFEAGKETQYF. The CDR3 region has the DNA TGCGCCAGCAGCTTTGAGGCGGGAAAAGAGACCCAGTACTTC. This chain connects TRBV5-1 to TRBJ2-5, with D maybe TRBD2 (6 bases). V was shortened by 2 bases and J by 3 bases, with 11 bases between the two germline ends. Germline-derived CDR1 and CDR2 are SGHRS and YFSETQ. The CDR3 runs to 14 residues. Supplemented by reference TRBV5-1 and TRBJ2-5, the full variable domain reads KAGVTQTPRYLIKTRGQQVTLSCSPISGHRSVSWYQQTPGQGLQFLFEYFSETQRNKGNFPGRFSGRQFSNSRSEMNVSTLELGDSALYLCASSFEAGKETQYFGPGTRLLVL.

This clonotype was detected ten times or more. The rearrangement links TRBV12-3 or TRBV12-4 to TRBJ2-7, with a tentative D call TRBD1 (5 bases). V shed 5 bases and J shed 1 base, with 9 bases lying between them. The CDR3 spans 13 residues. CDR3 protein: CASSGQGSYEQYF. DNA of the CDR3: TGTGCCAGCAGTGGTCAGGGTTCCTACGAGCAGTACTTC.

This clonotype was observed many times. The DNA for the CDR3 is TGCAGCGTCGGCAGCCAGCCCACAGATACGCAGTATTTT. Amino acid sequence: CSVGSQPTDTQYF. V is TRBV29-1 and J is TRBJ2-3; D gene uncertain. The CDR3 length is 13 residues. The germline gives CDR1 SQVTM, CDR2 ANQGSEA. Trimming stripped 6 bases from V and 2 bases from J, with 12 bases between.

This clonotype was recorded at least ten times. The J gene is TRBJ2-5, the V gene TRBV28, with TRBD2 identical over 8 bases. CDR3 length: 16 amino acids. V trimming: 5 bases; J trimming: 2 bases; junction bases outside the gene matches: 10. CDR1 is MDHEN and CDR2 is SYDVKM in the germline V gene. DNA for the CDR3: TGTGCCAGCAGTCAGCAGGTAGCGGGACTACAAGAGACCCAGTACTTC. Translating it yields CASSQQVAGLQETQYF.

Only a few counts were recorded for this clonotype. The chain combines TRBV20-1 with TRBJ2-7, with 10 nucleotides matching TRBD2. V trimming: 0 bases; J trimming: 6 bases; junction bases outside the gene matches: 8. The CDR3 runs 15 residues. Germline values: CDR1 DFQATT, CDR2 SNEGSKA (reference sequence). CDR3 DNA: TGCAGTGCTAGAGATCGGGCTAGCGGGAGTCTCGAGCAGTACTTC. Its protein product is CSARDRASGSLEQYF.

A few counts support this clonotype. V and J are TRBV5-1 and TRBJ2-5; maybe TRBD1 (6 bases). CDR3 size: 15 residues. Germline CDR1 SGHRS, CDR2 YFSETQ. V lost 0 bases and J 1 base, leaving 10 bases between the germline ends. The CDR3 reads CASSLGDTFQETQYF. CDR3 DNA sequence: TGCGCCAGCAGCTTGGGGGACACTTTCCAAGAGACCCAGTACTTC.

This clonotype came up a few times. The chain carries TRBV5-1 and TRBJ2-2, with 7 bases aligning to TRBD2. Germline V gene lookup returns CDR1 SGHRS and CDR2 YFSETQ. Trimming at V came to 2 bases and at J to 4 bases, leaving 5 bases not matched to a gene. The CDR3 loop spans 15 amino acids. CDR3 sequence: CASSFAGVGTGELFF. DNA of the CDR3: TGCGCCAGCAGCTTCGCGGGAGTTGGCACCGGGGAGCTGTTTTTT.

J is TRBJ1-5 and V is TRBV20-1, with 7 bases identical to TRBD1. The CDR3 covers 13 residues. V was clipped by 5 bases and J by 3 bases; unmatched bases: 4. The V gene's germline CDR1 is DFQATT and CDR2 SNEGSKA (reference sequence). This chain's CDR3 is CSASGQPNQPQHF. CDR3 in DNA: TGCAGTGCTTCGGGACAGCCCAATCAGCCCCAGCATTTT.

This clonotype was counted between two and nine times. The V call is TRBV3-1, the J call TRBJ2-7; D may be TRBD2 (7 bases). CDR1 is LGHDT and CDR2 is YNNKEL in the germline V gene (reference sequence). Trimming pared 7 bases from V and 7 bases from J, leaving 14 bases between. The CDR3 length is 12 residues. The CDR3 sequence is CASTRGLGEQYF. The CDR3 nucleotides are TGTGCCAGCACGCGGGGGCTGGGAGAGCAGTACTTC.

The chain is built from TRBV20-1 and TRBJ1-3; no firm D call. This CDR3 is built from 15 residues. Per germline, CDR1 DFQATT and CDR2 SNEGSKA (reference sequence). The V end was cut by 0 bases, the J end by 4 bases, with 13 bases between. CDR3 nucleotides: TGCAGTGCTAGAGATGCCGCGGTCTCCGGAAACACCATATATTTT. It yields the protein CSARDAAVSGNTIYF.

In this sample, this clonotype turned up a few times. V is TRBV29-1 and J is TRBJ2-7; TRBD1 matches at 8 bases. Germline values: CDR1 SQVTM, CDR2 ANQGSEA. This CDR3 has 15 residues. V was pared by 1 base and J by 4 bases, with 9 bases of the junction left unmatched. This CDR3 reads CSVEGQGATRYEQYF. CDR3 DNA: TGCAGCGTTGAAGGCCAGGGGGCCACTAGGTACGAGCAGTACTTC.

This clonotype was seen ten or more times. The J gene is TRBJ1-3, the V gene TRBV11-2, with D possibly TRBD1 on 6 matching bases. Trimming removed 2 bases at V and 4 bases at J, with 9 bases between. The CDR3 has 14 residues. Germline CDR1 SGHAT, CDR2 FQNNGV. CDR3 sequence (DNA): TGTGCCAGCAGCTTACAGGGGACGGGAAACACCATATATTTT. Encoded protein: CASSLQGTGNTIYF. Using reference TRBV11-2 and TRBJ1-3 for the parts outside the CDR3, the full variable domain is EAGVAQSPRYKIIEKRQSVAFWCNPISGHATLYWYQQILGQGPKLLIQFQNNGVVDDSQLPKDRFSAERLKGVDSTLKIQPAKLEDSAVYLCASSLQGTGNTIYFGEGSWLTVV.

Here the CDR3 reads CASTSDGDYEQYF. The CDR3 nucleotides read TGTGCCAGCACCTCCGACGGCGACTACGAGCAGTACTTC. The chain combines TRBV13 with TRBJ2-7; D gene unclear. The V end was cut by 7 bases, the J end by 3 bases, with 13 bases between. This CDR3 comprises 13 residues. Germline values: CDR1 PRHDT, CDR2 FYEKMQ (reference sequence). Complete variable domain (other parts from reference TRBV13 and TRBJ2-7): AAGVIQSPRHLIKEKRETATLKCYPIPRHDTVYWYQQGPGQDPQFLISFYEKMQSDKGSIPDRFSAQQFSDYHSELNMSSLELGDSALYFCASTSDGDYEQYFGPGTRLTVT.